This entry concerns a single T cell receptor beta chain. Its antigen is not known. The PCR was carried out with 60 Vbeta primers and 13 Jbeta primers. The repertoire was sequenced with immunoSEQ multiplex PCR; TCRdb's copy has only in-frame clones and lacks some. The sample lists over 150,000 clones, 77% occurring once. The sample belongs to a study of cytomegalovirus exposure and HLA in healthy donors. Background on the study: Tens of millions of unique TCRs from HLA-typed donors made up an early data release.

Overall study findings and caveats: Most TCR sequences showed up rarely, but some public TCRs showed up in many donors. Within an earlier analysis, most TCR beta V segments proved productive either about 87% or about 30% of the time.

The J segment lost 9 bases and the V segment lost 3 bases, leaving 4 bases of the junction unmatched. The CDR3 is made up of 15 amino acids. Germline V gives CDR1 SGDLS, CDR2 YYNGEE. The sample comprised PBMCs. The source is a man in his forties or fifties in good health and CMV-seropositive. The rearrangement links TRBV9 to TRBJ2-4; TRBD2 agrees at 15 bases. CDR3 sequence: CASSEGTSGGTIQYF. CDR3 DNA sequence: TGTGCCAGCAGCGAGGGGACTAGCGGGGGGACCATTCAGTACTTC.